Listed here are 20 T cell receptor beta chains from one sample, sequenced in a study of TIL therapy for anti-PD-1-resistant metastatic lung cancer. Documented time point: pre-treatment sample, taken before nivolumab and TIL therapy. The tumor samples were excised metastases, mostly pleural nodules or supraclavicular lymph nodes. Sequencing used immunoSEQ v3. The assay was immunoSEQ multiplex PCR, and TCRdb's table has in-frame clones only and misses some. Among about 48,000 clones listed, less than 75% were seen once. Source: tumor tissue, taken at baseline. Source of these receptors: a person aged 30 to 80 with non-small cell lung cancer.

This clone was seen a few times. The V gene is TRBV11-2, the J gene TRBJ1-1, with D hard to call. The CDR3 is 12 amino acids. Germline CDR1 and CDR2: SGHAT and FQNNGV. V was trimmed by 0 bases and J by 7 bases, leaving 6 bases between them. The CDR3 region has the DNA TGTGCCAGCAGCTTAGATTTAGGTGAAGCTTTCTTT. It is translated as CASSLDLGEAFF.

The chain employs TRBV5-1 and TRBJ2-7, with TRBD2 as a possible D gene (7 bases). Trimming shortened V by 4 bases and J by 5 bases, and 13 bases separated the two germline ends. Per germline, CDR1 SGHRS and CDR2 YFSETQ. The CDR3 consists of 13 residues. This chain's CDR3 is CASSRGAKNEQYF. The CDR3 bases are TGCGCCAGCAGCCGGGGGGCTAAGAACGAGCAGTACTTC.

The genes are TRBV19 and TRBJ1-2, with D uncertain. V lost 3 bases to trimming and J lost 2 bases, with 4 bases between them. Germline CDR1 is LNHDA and CDR2 is SQIVND (reference sequence). This CDR3 comprises 12 residues. CDR3 in amino acids: CASSMDNYGYTF. Here the CDR3 DNA reads TGTGCCAGTAGTATGGACAACTATGGCTACACCTTC.

V gene TRBV30 combines with J gene TRBJ2-5; perhaps D is TRBD1 or TRBD2 (5 bases each). Germline V gene data show CDR1 as GTSNPN and CDR2 as SVGIG (reference sequence). V gave up 2 bases and J gave up 4 bases, with 14 bases separating them. The CDR3 runs to 14 residues. DNA for the CDR3: TGTGCCTGGAGTCGGGGCTCGCGGGTAGAGACCCAGTACTTC. Its protein is CAWSRGSRVETQYF.

This sequence joins TRBV27 and TRBJ2-7; D might be TRBD2 (8 bases). The CDR3 is 16 residues long. V was shortened by 0 bases and J by 7 bases, with 19 bases between the two germline ends. Germline-derived CDR1 and CDR2 are MNHEY and SMNVEV (reference sequence). In DNA, the CDR3 is TGTGCCAGCAGTTTATCGGGTCCGGGAGGGGGCGGGGAGCAGTACTTC. It encodes CASSLSGPGGGGEQYF.

Worth noting for this clone: This sample includes further DNA sequences coding for the same CDR3. The chain couples TRBV28 to TRBJ2-7, with D hard to call. Trimming took 3 bases from V and 3 from J, leaving 6 bases between them. This CDR3 is 12 amino acids long. Germline assignment: CDR1 MDHEN and CDR2 SYDVKM. The CDR3 here is CASSFQNYEQYF. In DNA, the CDR3 is TGTGCCAGCAGTTTTCAGAACTACGAGCAGTACTTC.

The gene calls are TRBV29-1 and TRBJ1-2; TRBD1 might be the D (5 bases). CDR1 and CDR2 from the germline V gene are SQVTM and ANQGSEA. The CDR3 runs 12 residues. With 3 bases removed from V and 8 bases from J, the gap between germline ends came to 13 bases. The CDR3: CSVEVPGGGYTF. The CDR3 DNA sequence: TGCAGCGTTGAGGTCCCCGGGGGGGGCTACACCTTC.

There are a few counts of this clone. The V gene is TRBV20-1, the J gene TRBJ1-5; perhaps TRBD1 as D (5 bases). The length of the CDR3 is 11 residues. Trimming took off 6 bases at V and 6 bases at J, with 9 bases between the two ends. Germline assignment: CDR1 DFQATT and CDR2 SNEGSKA (reference sequence). CDR3 bases: TGCAGTGCAATGGGGGTTCAGCCCCAGCATTTT. This codes for CSAMGVQPQHF.

The CDR3 loop reads CASSQDTGASGANVLTF. The CDR3 DNA is TGCGCCAGCAGCCAAGATACAGGAGCGTCTGGGGCCAACGTCCTGACTTTC. This chain links TRBV4-1 with TRBJ2-6, with TRBD1 as a possible D gene (5 bases). With 0 bases removed from V and 1 base from J, the gap between germline ends came to 10 bases. Germline CDR1 reads MGHRA; CDR2 reads YSYEKL. This CDR3 comprises 17 residues.

V gene TRBV19 combines with J gene TRBJ2-3, with 12 bases aligning to TRBD2. Germline assignment: CDR1 LNHDA and CDR2 SQIVND (reference sequence). Germline trimming cut 5 bases from V and 5 bases from J; bases unmatched to any gene: 17. The CDR3 runs 19 residues. CDR3 sequence: CASSLTTRVLAGGGDTQYF. The DNA for the CDR3 is TGTGCCAGTAGTCTCACGACCCGGGTACTAGCGGGAGGAGGAGATACGCAGTATTTT. Complete variable domain (other parts from reference TRBV19 and TRBJ2-3): DGGITQSPKYLFRKEGQNVTLSCEQNLNHDAMYWYRQDPGQGLRLIYYSQIVNDFQKGDIAEGYSVSREKKESFPLTVTSAQKNPTAFYLCASSLTTRVLAGGGDTQYFGPGTRLTVL.

The chain has TRBV5-1 and TRBJ1-3, with unresolved D. CDR3 length: 13 residues. Trimming stripped 5 bases from V and 0 bases from J, with 6 bases between. The germline gives CDR1 SGHRS, CDR2 YFSETQ. As DNA, the CDR3 is TGCGCCAGCAGGGAAGGCTCTGGAAACACCATATATTTT. Amino acid sequence: CASREGSGNTIYF.

CDR3 sequence reads: CASSSGARTDTQYF. The CDR3 region has the DNA TGTGCCAGCAGCTCTGGGGCCAGGACAGATACGCAGTATTTT. J is TRBJ2-3 and V is TRBV5-6, with D possibly TRBD1 on 5 matching bases. Trimming stripped 3 bases from V and 3 bases from J, with 11 bases between. Looked up from germline, CDR1 is SGHDT and CDR2 is YYEEEE. The CDR3 spans 14 residues. Full variable domain (missing parts from reference TRBV5-6 and TRBJ2-3): DAGVTQSPTHLIKTRGQQVTLRCSPKSGHDTVSWYQQALGQGPQFIFQYYEEEERQRGNFPDRFSGHQFPNYSSELNVNALLLGDSALYLCASSSGARTDTQYFGPGTRLTVL.

The chain combines TRBV30 with TRBJ1-5, with unresolved D. CDR3 length: 13 amino acids. V was clipped by 1 base and J by 4 bases, with 8 bases between them. Germline-derived CDR1 and CDR2 are GTSNPN and SVGIG (reference sequence). CDR3 nucleotide sequence: TGTGCCTGGAGTGGGTCGTTGAATCAGCCCCAGCATTTT. The encoded protein is CAWSGSLNQPQHF.

The genes are TRBV29-1 and TRBJ2-1, with unresolved D. Trimming removed 7 bases at V and 6 bases at J, with 10 bases between. The CDR3 is made up of 11 amino acids. Germline CDR1 SQVTM, CDR2 ANQGSEA. CDR3 in amino acids: CSAPRGNEQFF. DNA for the CDR3: TGCAGCGCTCCCCGAGGCAATGAGCAGTTCTTC.

The CDR3 is CSVTHTTSNYGYTF. The CDR3 coding sequence is TGCAGCGTCACCCACACAACATCTAACTATGGCTACACCTTC. This chain uses TRBV29-1 with TRBJ1-2, with unresolved D. V gave up 6 bases and J gave up 0 bases, with 14 bases separating them. This CDR3 contains 14 residues. The germline V gene has CDR1 SQVTM and CDR2 ANQGSEA.

The chain links TRBV7-2 to TRBJ2-5, with 12 bases matching TRBD2. The CDR3 spans 19 residues. The ends lost 4 bases at V and 3 bases at J; junction bases unmatched: 15. Germline loops: CDR1 SGHTA, CDR2 FQGNSA. CDR3 sequence: CASSSPSVWPSGGEETQYF. The DNA for the CDR3 is TGTGCCAGCAGCTCCCCGTCTGTGTGGCCTAGCGGGGGGGAAGAGACCCAGTACTTC.

This clone was seen a handful of times. This chain connects TRBV9 to TRBJ1-2; D is ambiguous. The CDR3 is 15 amino acids. CDR1 and CDR2 (germline): SGDLS, YYNGEE. V lost 4 bases, J lost 5 bases, and 18 bases lay in between. DNA of the CDR3: TGTGCCAGCAGCCCCCGTTGGGTGGATGTATATGGCTACACCTTC. As protein: CASSPRWVDVYGYTF.

The chain carries TRBV5-1 and TRBJ2-3, with D possibly called TRBD1 or TRBD2 (5 bases each). Germline assignment: CDR1 SGHRS and CDR2 YFSETQ. The CDR3 sequence is 15 residues long. With 4 bases removed from V and 0 bases from J, the gap between germline ends came to 12 bases. CDR3 protein: CASSGDVTSTDTQYF. The CDR3 DNA sequence: TGCGCCAGCAGCGGGGACGTAACTAGCACAGATACGCAGTATTTT.

The gene calls are TRBV19 and TRBJ1-1; D may be TRBD1 (6 bases). The germline V gene has CDR1 LNHDA and CDR2 SQIVND (reference sequence). Trimming took off 7 bases at V and 1 base at J, with 13 bases between the two ends. This CDR3 comprises 14 residues. CDR3: CASTMGAENTEAFF. CDR3 sequence (DNA): TGTGCCAGTACCATGGGGGCGGAGAACACTGAAGCTTTCTTT. Drawing the rest from reference TRBV19 and TRBJ1-1, the complete variable domain is DGGITQSPKYLFRKEGQNVTLSCEQNLNHDAMYWYRQDPGQGLRLIYYSQIVNDFQKGDIAEGYSVSREKKESFPLTVTSAQKNPTAFYLCASTMGAENTEAFFGQGTRLTVV.

In its sample, this clone was seen a few times. At the DNA level, this CDR3 is encoded by other sequences in the same sample as well. The chain joins TRBV11-2 to TRBJ2-7; D uncertain. Trimming removed 1 base at V and 4 bases at J, with 5 bases between. The CDR3 is made up of 12 amino acids. Germline V gene data show CDR1 as SGHAT and CDR2 as FQNNGV. The CDR3 sequence: CASSLGSYEQYF. Written as DNA, the CDR3 is TGTGCCAGCAGCTTAGGTTCGTACGAGCAGTACTTC.